The clone carrying this T cell receptor (beta chain) was observed a single time. As yet, its antigen is unknown. The data stem from a study of CD8 T cells in Susac syndrome. Study-wide findings and caveats: As the study acknowledged, the number of individuals who were part of its TCR sequencing and HLA analysis was relatively small.

CD8+ and CD4+ T cells circulating in blood were sequenced for TCR beta. FACS enriched CD8+ TEMRA cells, while bulk CD8+ and CD4+ were negatively isolated. cDNA came from about 0.5 to 1 ug RNA primed by random hexamers. Across 54 Vbeta and 13 Jbeta, TCR beta CDR3 was amplified with immunoSEQ multiplex PCR. TCRdb reprocessed the immunoSEQ multiplex PCR reads with MiXCR, giving one entry per CDR3 protein. Of roughly 200,000 distinct CDR3 sequences in the sample, roughly 95% were seen once. Source material: CD4+ T cells from PBMCs. The TCR comes from a human donor in good health.

CDR3 sequence: CASSPGLGADTQYF. CDR3 sequence (DNA): TGTGCCAGCAGCCCCGGACTAGGCGCAGATACGCAGTATTTT. V and J are TRBV14 and TRBJ2-3; 7 positions agree with TRBD2. Trimming cost V 4 bases and J 4 bases; bases outside gene matches: 5. CDR1 and CDR2 from the germline V gene are SGHDN and FVKESK. This CDR3 contains 14 residues. The whole variable domain, filled in from reference TRBV14 and TRBJ2-3, reads EAGVTQFPSHSVIEKGQTVTLRCDPISGHDNLYWYRRVMGKEIKFLLHFVKESKQDESGMPNNRFLAERTGGTYSTLKVQPAELEDSGVYFCASSPGLGADTQYFGPGTRLTVL.